The 28 T cell receptor beta chains in this list originate from one sample, sequenced in a study of control samples from healthy donors and cancer patients. Generated by immunoSEQ multiplex PCR, the TCRdb table keeps only in-frame clones and is missing some. The table lists over 60,000 clones, almost 85% of them singletons. The sample consisted of blood. These receptors came from a middle-aged man in good health.

The chain couples TRBV14 to TRBJ2-7; the match to TRBD2 covers 7 bases. J gave up 5 bases and V 1 base, and 5 bases lay outside the gene matches. CDR3 length: 14 amino acids. Germline V gene data show CDR1 as SGHDN and CDR2 as FVKESK. CDR3 DNA: TGTGCCAGCAGCCAAGGGGGAGGGGTCCACGAGCAGTACTTC. Translating gives CASSQGGGVHEQYF.

The chain links TRBV5-1 to TRBJ1-1; D is undetermined. Germline lookup yields CDR1 SGHRS and CDR2 YFSETQ. The germline V and J ends were trimmed by 4 bases and 5 bases, with 12 bases remaining between them. CDR3 length: 13 residues. In DNA, the CDR3 is TGCGCCAGCAGCCATCCGGACGGAACTGAAGCTTTCTTT. Its translation is CASSHPDGTEAFF.

V usage is TRBV9 and J usage is TRBJ2-3; D unclear. Germline lookup yields CDR1 SGDLS and CDR2 YYNGEE. This CDR3 has 16 residues. Trimming took 1 base from V and 4 from J, leaving 16 bases between them. The CDR3 sequence is CASSVPRTEPSDTQYF. DNA of the CDR3: TGTGCCAGCAGCGTACCCCGGACGGAACCATCAGATACGCAGTATTTT.

The CDR3 coding sequence is TGTGCCAGCAGTTACCGGGGGGTAGAAGTGACCCAGTACTTC. Translated, it gives CASSYRGVEVTQYF. V and J are TRBV6-5 and TRBJ2-5; TRBD2 matches 7 bases. This CDR3 region has 14 residues. Unmatched junction bases numbered 7, after V lost 2 bases and J lost 7 bases. Looked up from germline, CDR1 is MNHEY and CDR2 is SVGAGI.

The V call is TRBV6-2 or TRBV6-3, the J call TRBJ2-1; 7 bases are shared with TRBD2. Germline CDR1 and CDR2: MNHEY and SVGEGT. The CDR3 contains 13 residues. After removal of 6 bases from V and 5 bases from J, the junction contained 4 bases not matched to a gene. DNA of the CDR3: TGTGCCAGCAGCCAGCGGGAAAACAATGAGCAGTTCTTC. Its protein is CASSQRENNEQFF.

The chain is built from TRBV19 and TRBJ1-5, with 9 bases lining up with TRBD1. Trimming at V came to 5 bases and at J to 4 bases, leaving 3 bases not matched to a gene. This CDR3 region has 14 residues. Germline CDR1 LNHDA, CDR2 SQIVND (reference sequence). The CDR3 nucleotides are TGTGCCAGTAGTGGAGGGACAGGGAATCAGCCCCAGCATTTT. Amino acid sequence: CASSGGTGNQPQHF.

V usage is TRBV28 and J usage is TRBJ1-2; no firm D call. Germline assignment: CDR1 MDHEN and CDR2 SYDVKM. There are 11 residues in the CDR3. V lost 4 bases and J lost 5, with 5 bases in between. CDR3 sequence: CASSSSYGYTF. CDR3 bases: TGTGCCAGCAGTTCGTCGTATGGCTACACCTTC.

The chain is built from TRBV5-6 and TRBJ1-4; TRBD1 might be the D (6 bases). The germline CDR1 and CDR2 sequences are SGHDT and YYEEEE. Trimming took off 6 bases at V and 0 bases at J, with 9 bases between the two ends. The CDR3 loop spans 14 amino acids. The CDR3 reads CASTYRATNEKLFF. For the CDR3, the DNA is TGTGCCAGCACCTACAGGGCAACTAATGAAAAACTGTTTTTT.

V and J are TRBV2 and TRBJ2-7; perhaps D is TRBD1 or TRBD2 (5 bases each). This CDR3 has 14 amino acids. Trimming pared 6 bases from V and 3 bases from J, leaving 15 bases between. CDR1 and CDR2 from the germline V gene are SNHLY and FYNNEI. Here the CDR3 DNA reads TGTGCCAGCAGAGGGACGGGTTCCAACTACGAGCAGTACTTC. This translates into CASRGTGSNYEQYF.

This chain connects TRBV3-1 (or the pseudogene TRBV3-2) to TRBJ2-7, with 7 bases fitting TRBD1. CDR1 and CDR2 from the germline V gene are LGHDT and YNNKEL (reference sequence). Trimming took 4 bases from V and 7 from J; bases not matched to a gene: 10. The CDR3 covers 14 residues. CDR3 nucleotide sequence: TGTGCCAGCAGCCGACAGGGTTCTCTCAGGGAGCAGTACTTC. It encodes CASSRQGSLREQYF.

The rearrangement joins TRBV6-1 to TRBJ2-7; D could derive from TRBD1 or TRBD2 (5 bases each). CDR3 size: 15 residues. The V gene lost 2 bases and the J gene lost 0 bases, with 11 bases spanning the gap. Germline CDR1 reads MNHNS; CDR2 reads SASEGT. The DNA for the CDR3 is TGTGCCAGCAGTGAAATGAGGGGATACTCCTACGAGCAGTACTTC. Protein sequence: CASSEMRGYSYEQYF.

The chain recombines TRBV27 with TRBJ2-2, with a weak D call TRBD1 (6 bases). Germline V lookup: CDR1 MNHEY, CDR2 SMNVEV (reference sequence). This CDR3 contains 16 residues. V was clipped by 1 base and J by 1 base, with 10 bases between them. The CDR3 loop reads CASSLYRAVNTGELFF. In DNA form, the CDR3 reads TGTGCCAGCAGTTTATACAGGGCCGTGAACACCGGGGAGCTGTTTTTT.

This clone occurred a few times. The sample holds other DNA sequences that translate to the same CDR3. The V gene is TRBV7-8, the J gene TRBJ1-6; no clear D gene. Germline V CDR1 and CDR2: SGHVS, FQNEAQ. The CDR3 extends over 15 amino acids. Trimming stripped 4 bases from V and 8 bases from J, with 15 bases between. CDR3 amino acids: CASSSLRTRDSPLHF. CDR3 bases: TGTGCCAGCAGCTCTTTAAGGACGAGGGATTCACCCCTCCACTTT. Full variable domain (remainder filled in from reference TRBV7-8 and TRBJ1-6): GAGVSQSPRYKVAKRGQDVALRCDPISGHVSLFWYQQALGQGPEFLTYFQNEAQLDKSGLPSDRFFAERPEGSVSTLKIQRTQQEDSAVYLCASSSLRTRDSPLHFGNGTRLTVT.

The chain has TRBV10-3 and TRBJ2-7; D is unresolved. V lost 3 bases, J lost 1 base, and 4 bases lay in between. The CDR3 is 12 residues long. The germline CDR1 and CDR2 sequences are ENHRY and SYGVKD. The CDR3 loop is CAISDRSYEQYF. The CDR3 DNA is TGTGCCATCAGTGACCGGTCCTACGAGCAGTACTTC.

The sample holds a few counts of this clone. The chain combines TRBV5-1 with TRBJ1-6; D remains unclear. Trimming pared 3 bases from V and 6 bases from J, leaving 10 bases between. The CDR3 has 14 residues. Germline V gene data show CDR1 as SGHRS and CDR2 as YFSETQ. Written as DNA, the CDR3 is TGCGCCAGCAGCTCCTACAGCCTTAATTCACCCCTCCACTTT. Its protein is CASSSYSLNSPLHF. Filled out from reference TRBV5-1 and TRBJ1-6, the complete variable domain reads KAGVTQTPRYLIKTRGQQVTLSCSPISGHRSVSWYQQTPGQGLQFLFEYFSETQRNKGNFPGRFSGRQFSNSRSEMNVSTLELGDSALYLCASSSYSLNSPLHFGNGTRLTVT.

DNA of the CDR3: TGTGCCAGCAGTCTCACTCGTCAGGACGTCTATGGCTACACCTTC. It specifies CASSLTRQDVYGYTF. This chain links TRBV2 with TRBJ1-2; D is unclear. Germline V lookup: CDR1 SNHLY, CDR2 FYNNEI. Trimming removed 5 bases at V and 4 bases at J, with 17 bases between. This CDR3 spans 15 amino acids.

The rearrangement links TRBV2 to TRBJ1-2, with a tentative D call TRBD1 (5 bases). The germline CDR1 and CDR2 sequences are SNHLY and FYNNEI. This CDR3 is built from 14 residues. The V end lost 3 bases, the J end lost 4 bases, and 12 bases lay between the germline ends. The CDR3 DNA reads TGTGCCAGCAGTGATTCAAGGGGCGGCTATGGCTACACCTTC. Translated, it gives CASSDSRGGYGYTF.

V gene TRBV2 combines with J gene TRBJ2-5; 7 bases line up with TRBD2. The germline gives CDR1 SNHLY, CDR2 FYNNEI. With 7 bases clipped from V and 1 base from J, the junction kept 0 bases outside the gene matches. CDR3 length: 12 amino acids. CDR3 region: CASTSGQETQYF. DNA for the CDR3: TGTGCCAGCACTAGCGGCCAAGAGACCCAGTACTTC.

This clone was seen a handful of times. The rearrangement joins TRBV19 to TRBJ1-1; TRBD1 agrees at 7 bases. The CDR3 loop spans 17 amino acids. Trimming took 7 bases from V and 0 from J; bases not matched to a gene: 14. The germline gives CDR1 LNHDA, CDR2 SQIVND (reference sequence). DNA for the CDR3: TGTGCCAGTACCTCTATCGGGGGGGGACAGCTGAACACTGAAGCTTTCTTT. It translates to CASTSIGGGQLNTEAFF.

This clone has just a few counts. This chain links TRBV5-4 with TRBJ1-3; weak D call: TRBD1 (5 bases). The CDR3 totals 13 residues. With 4 bases removed from V and 6 bases from J, the gap between germline ends came to 11 bases. The germline V gene has CDR1 SGHNT and CDR2 YYREEE (reference sequence). CDR3 protein: CASSLPGANTIYF. CDR3 in DNA: TGTGCCAGCAGCCTGCCCGGGGCAAACACCATATATTTT.

The V gene is TRBV28, the J gene TRBJ1-2, with no clear D. In germline, CDR1 is MDHEN, CDR2 SYDVKM. The CDR3 has 16 amino acids. Trimming left V 3 bases short and J 5 bases short, with 19 bases between. The CDR3 protein is CASSFSYARAGYGYTF. The CDR3 DNA sequence: TGTGCCAGCAGTTTCTCATACGCCCGGGCAGGATATGGCTACACCTTC.

The chain combines TRBV5-1 with TRBJ2-5; the D is unclear. The germline V and J ends were trimmed by 0 bases and 5 bases, with 14 bases remaining between them. The CDR3 consists of 15 residues. Germline lookup yields CDR1 SGHRS and CDR2 YFSETQ. The CDR3, as DNA: TGCGCCAGCAGCTTGGGGGCCAGCTCATGGGAGACCCAGTACTTC. This sequence encodes CASSLGASSWETQYF.

This chain uses TRBV27 with TRBJ2-1; 8 bases agree with TRBD2. Trimming removed 5 bases from V and 5 bases from J; junction bases left unmatched: 11. The germline CDR1 and CDR2 sequences are MNHEY and SMNVEV (reference sequence). This CDR3 comprises 16 residues. The chain's CDR3 is CASSPGTSGANNEQFF. Here the CDR3 DNA reads TGTGCCAGCAGTCCTGGGACTAGTGGGGCTAACAATGAGCAGTTCTTC.

V and J are TRBV3-1 (or the pseudogene TRBV3-2) and TRBJ1-6; D possibly corresponds to TRBD1 (5 bases). The CDR3 covers 14 residues. The V end was cut by 1 base, the J end by 10 bases, with 11 bases between. CDR1 and CDR2 (germline): LGHDT, YNNKEL (reference sequence). This CDR3 reads CASSQAREPSPLHF. The CDR3 nucleotides are TGTGCCAGCAGCCAAGCCAGGGAGCCCTCACCCCTCCACTTT.

The chain joins TRBV5-5 to TRBJ1-2; perhaps TRBD1 as D (5 bases). This CDR3 is 15 amino acids long. V was trimmed by 1 base and J by 6 bases, leaving 16 bases between them. Germline CDR1 reads SGHKS; CDR2 reads YYEKEE (reference sequence). In DNA form, the CDR3 reads TGTGCCAGCAGCTTGATGGCTCAGGGCCTCGATGGCTACACCTTC. It is translated as CASSLMAQGLDGYTF.

This CDR3 reads CASSPTMLSGLSNEQFF. CDR3 nucleotides: TGTGCCAGCAGCCCCACCATGCTTTCAGGGTTAAGCAATGAGCAGTTCTTC. This chain uses TRBV7-2 with TRBJ2-1, with a weak D call TRBD1 (5 bases). This CDR3 is 17 amino acids long. CDR1 and CDR2 (germline): SGHTA, FQGNSA. The ends were cut back, 5 bases at V and 6 bases at J, with 23 bases in the middle. The full variable domain, in which reference TRBV7-2 and TRBJ2-1 provide the parts outside the CDR3, is GAGVSQSPSNKVTEKGKDVELRCDPISGHTALYWYRQSLGQGLEFLIYFQGNSAPDKSGLPSDRFSAERTGGSVSTLTIQRTQQEDSAVYLCASSPTMLSGLSNEQFFGPGTRLTVL.

This clone was seen more than once but under ten times. The chain combines TRBV21-1 with TRBJ1-5; whether TRBD1, the table's D call, matches the DNA was not checked. TRBV21-1 is a pseudogene locus. CDR3 length: 14 amino acids. CDR3 amino acids: CASSNRPGYQPQHF. The DNA for the CDR3 is TGTGCCAGCAGCAACCGGCCAGGGTATCAGCCCCAGCATTTT.

The chain uses TRBV7-2 and TRBJ2-1; no definite D call. V lost 0 bases to trimming and J lost 2 bases, with 11 bases between them. CDR1 is SGHTA and CDR2 is FQGNSA in the germline V gene. CDR3 length equals 16 residues. CDR3 protein: CASSLAWDTTYNEQFF. The DNA of the CDR3 is TGTGCCAGCAGCTTAGCGTGGGATACTACCTACAATGAGCAGTTCTTC. Based on the CDR3 plus reference TRBV7-2 and TRBJ2-1, the full variable domain is GAGVSQSPSNKVTEKGKDVELRCDPISGHTALYWYRQSLGQGLEFLIYFQGNSAPDKSGLPSDRFSAERTGGSVSTLTIQRTQQEDSAVYLCASSLAWDTTYNEQFFGPGTRLTVL.